Listed below are T cell receptor beta chains from one sample, sequenced in a study of T cells in tumors after PD-1 blockade. This table comes from immunoSEQ multiplex PCR, and its TCRdb copy is limited to in-frame clones, with some not included. The data contain tens of thousands of clones, around four fifths of them singletons. The source material was PBMCs, sampled before anti-PD-1 treatment. These TCRs come from a human donor with basal cell carcinoma. The conserved cysteine and the conserved F or W are not part of the CDR3 here. Fields, in order: V gene, J gene, CDR3 protein.

>TRBV27|TRBJ2-7
AATGTRTFRFYEQY
>TRBV6-1|TRBJ2-7
ASSARLAGVLDSYEQY
>TRBV12-5|TRBJ2-2
ASGSSGDTGELF
>TRBV5-4|TRBJ2-1
ASTMGQITYNEQF
>TRBV7-9|TRBJ1-1
ASSTETGNTEAF
>TRBV25-1|TRBJ2-7
ASSPSGVFREQY
>TRBV5-1|TRBJ2-1
ASSLALGYNEQF
>TRBV14|TRBJ1-3
ASSSWGNTIY
>TRBV20-1|TRBJ1-4
SASQSMGNEKLF
>TRBV13|TRBJ2-2
ASSLEDPVGTGELF
>TRBV7-6|TRBJ2-5
ASSLSGGGPQETQY
>TRBV16|TRBJ2-3
ASSRGLNTDTQY
>TRBV2|TRBJ2-1
ASSDGWAGAGSSYNEQF
>TRBV10-3|TRBJ1-1
ATEGVVRTEAF